A single sample gave rise to the 6 T cell receptor beta chains below, sequenced in a study of blood T cell repertoires in COVID-19 (dated by TCRdb to the early 2020s). The library was made by the immunoSEQ multiplex PCR assay. TCRdb obtained this table from immuneACCESS and retained in-frame rearrangements with V and J assigned. These tables miss some clones; where compared with another copy, unresolved V genes account for less than half of the shortfall, and the remainder is unexplained. Within this sample are 300,000 to 500,000 clones, with 70% to 90% of them counted one time only. The top ten clones comprise more than 2% of the sample. Sequencing input: PBMCs or T cells enriched from blood (not recorded which). The origin of the receptors is a woman in her 40s with acute COVID-19.

A single count supports this clone. The rearrangement links TRBV25-1 to TRBJ2-5; 10 bases agree with TRBD1. V lost 3 bases to trimming and J lost 4 bases; unmatched junction nucleotides: 5. Germline V gene data show CDR1 as MGHDK and CDR2 as SYGVNS. The CDR3 length is 15 residues. In DNA form, the CDR3 reads TGTGCCAGCAGTGACCCGGGACAGGGGACAGAGACCCAGTACTTC. This gives the protein CASSDPGQGTETQYF.

The gene calls are TRBV9 and TRBJ1-3, with D possibly matching TRBD1 (5 bases). The germline gives CDR1 SGDLS, CDR2 YYNGEE. The CDR3 contains 15 residues. V was clipped by 4 bases and J by 6 bases, with 17 bases between them. The CDR3 protein is CASSPGMGLANTIYF. The CDR3 DNA reads TGTGCCAGCAGCCCAGGGATGGGACTGGCAAACACCATATATTTT. Full variable domain (remainder filled in from reference TRBV9 and TRBJ1-3): DSGVTQTPKHLITATGQRVTLRCSPRSGDLSVYWYQQSLDQGLQFLIQYYNGEERAKGNILERFSAQQFPDLHSELNLSSLELGDSALYFCASSPGMGLANTIYFGEGSWLTVV.

The chain combines TRBV27 with TRBJ1-6, with 7 positions matching TRBD1. Germline V gene lookup returns CDR1 MNHEY and CDR2 SMNVEV (reference sequence). The V and J ends lost 4 bases and 6 bases, in that order; junction bases with no gene match: 15. The CDR3 sequence is 18 residues long. The CDR3: CASSSRKTHRGSNSPLHF. The CDR3 DNA is TGTGCCAGCAGTTCAAGAAAAACCCACAGGGGTAGTAATTCACCCCTCCACTTT.

This clone has a single count. V usage is TRBV4-2 and J usage is TRBJ1-2, with TRBD1 matching over 7 bases. This CDR3 is built from 14 residues. CDR1 LGHNA and CDR2 YNFKEQ come from the germline V gene. V gave up 0 bases and J gave up 4 bases; unmatched junction bases: 2. This chain's CDR3 is CASSQEGGGYGYTF. The CDR3 region has the DNA TGTGCCAGCAGCCAAGAAGGGGGCGGCTATGGCTACACCTTC.

The chain combines TRBV5-4 with TRBJ2-1, with 7 bases lining up with TRBD2. Germline assignment: CDR1 SGHNT and CDR2 YYREEE (reference sequence). V shed 0 bases, J shed 0 bases, and the junction held 3 bases outside the gene matches. The CDR3 spans 16 residues. CDR3 sequence: CASSLGGGSSYNEQFF. The CDR3 nucleotides are TGTGCCAGCAGCTTGGGAGGCGGGAGCTCCTACAATGAGCAGTTCTTC.

This chain connects TRBV9 to TRBJ1-1, with D perhaps TRBD1 (5 bases). V was trimmed by 0 bases and J by 4 bases, leaving 10 bases between them. The CDR3 spans 14 residues. Germline lookup yields CDR1 SGDLS and CDR2 YYNGEE. The CDR3 protein is CASSVAWGGTEAFF. CDR3 nucleotide sequence: TGTGCCAGCAGCGTAGCGTGGGGGGGCACTGAAGCTTTCTTT.